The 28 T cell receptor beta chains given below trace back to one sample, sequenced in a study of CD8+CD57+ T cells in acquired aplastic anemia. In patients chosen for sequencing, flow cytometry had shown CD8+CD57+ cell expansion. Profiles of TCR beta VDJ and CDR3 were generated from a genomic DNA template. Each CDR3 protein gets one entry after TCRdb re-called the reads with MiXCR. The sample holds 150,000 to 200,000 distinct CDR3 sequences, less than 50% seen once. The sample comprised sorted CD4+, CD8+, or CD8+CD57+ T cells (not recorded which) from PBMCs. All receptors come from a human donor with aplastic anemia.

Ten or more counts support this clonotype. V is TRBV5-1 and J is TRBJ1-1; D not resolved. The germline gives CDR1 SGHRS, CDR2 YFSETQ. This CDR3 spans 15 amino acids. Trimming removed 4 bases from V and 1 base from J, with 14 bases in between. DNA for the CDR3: TGCGCCAGCAGCGAAGAGGGAGTGGCGAACACTGAAGCTTTCTTT. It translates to CASSEEGVANTEAFF.

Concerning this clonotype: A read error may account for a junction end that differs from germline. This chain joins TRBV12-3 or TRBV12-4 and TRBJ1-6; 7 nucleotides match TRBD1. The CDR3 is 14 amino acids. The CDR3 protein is CAISLGGQVSPLHF. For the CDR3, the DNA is TGTGCCATCAGTTTAGGAGGACAGGTTTCACCCCTCCACTTT.

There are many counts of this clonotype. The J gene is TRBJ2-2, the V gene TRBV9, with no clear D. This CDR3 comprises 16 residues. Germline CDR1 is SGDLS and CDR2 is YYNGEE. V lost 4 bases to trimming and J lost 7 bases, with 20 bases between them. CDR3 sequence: CASSQTNEVRGGELFF. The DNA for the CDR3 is TGTGCCAGCAGCCAAACAAATGAGGTACGCGGCGGGGAGCTGTTTTTT.

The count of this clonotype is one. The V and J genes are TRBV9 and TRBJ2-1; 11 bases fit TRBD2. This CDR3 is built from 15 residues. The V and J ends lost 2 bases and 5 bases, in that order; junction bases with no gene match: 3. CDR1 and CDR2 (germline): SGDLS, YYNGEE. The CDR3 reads CASSVSGGANNEQFF. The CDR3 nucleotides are TGTGCCAGCAGCGTTAGCGGGGGGGCAAACAATGAGCAGTTCTTC.

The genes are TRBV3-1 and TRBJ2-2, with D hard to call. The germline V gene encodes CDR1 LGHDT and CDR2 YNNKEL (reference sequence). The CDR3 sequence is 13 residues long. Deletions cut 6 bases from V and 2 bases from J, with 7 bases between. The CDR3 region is CASRPNNTGELFF. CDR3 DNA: TGTGCCAGCAGACCGAACAACACCGGGGAGCTGTTTTTT.

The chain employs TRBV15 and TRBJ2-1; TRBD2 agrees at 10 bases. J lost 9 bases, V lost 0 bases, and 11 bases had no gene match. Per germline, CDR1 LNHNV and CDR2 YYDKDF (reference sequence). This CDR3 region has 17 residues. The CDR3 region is CATSRDRASGSRPEQFF. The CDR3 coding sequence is TGTGCCACCAGCAGAGATCGTGCTAGCGGGAGTCGGCCTGAGCAGTTCTTC.

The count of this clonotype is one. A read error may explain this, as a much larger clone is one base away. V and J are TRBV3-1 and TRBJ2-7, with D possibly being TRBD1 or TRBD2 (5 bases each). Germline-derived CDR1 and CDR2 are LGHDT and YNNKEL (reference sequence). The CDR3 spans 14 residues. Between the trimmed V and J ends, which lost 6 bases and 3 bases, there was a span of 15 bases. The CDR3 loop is CASSPRDRCYEQYF. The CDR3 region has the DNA TGTGCCAGCAGTCCCCGGGACCGTTGCTACGAGCAGTACTTC.

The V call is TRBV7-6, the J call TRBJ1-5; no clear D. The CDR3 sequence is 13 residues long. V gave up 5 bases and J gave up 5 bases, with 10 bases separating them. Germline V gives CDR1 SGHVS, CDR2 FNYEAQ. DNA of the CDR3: TGTGCCAGCAGCCGTACAGCGGATCAGCCCCAGCATTTT. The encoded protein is CASSRTADQPQHF.

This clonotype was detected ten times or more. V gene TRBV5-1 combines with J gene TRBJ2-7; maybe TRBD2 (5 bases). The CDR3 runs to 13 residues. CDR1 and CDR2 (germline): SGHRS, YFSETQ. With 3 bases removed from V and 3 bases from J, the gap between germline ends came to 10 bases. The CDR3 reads CASSSSGNYEQYF. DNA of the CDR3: TGCGCCAGCAGCTCATCCGGGAACTACGAGCAGTACTTC. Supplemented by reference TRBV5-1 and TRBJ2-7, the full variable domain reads KAGVTQTPRYLIKTRGQQVTLSCSPISGHRSVSWYQQTPGQGLQFLFEYFSETQRNKGNFPGRFSGRQFSNSRSEMNVSTLELGDSALYLCASSSSGNYEQYFGPGTRLTVT.

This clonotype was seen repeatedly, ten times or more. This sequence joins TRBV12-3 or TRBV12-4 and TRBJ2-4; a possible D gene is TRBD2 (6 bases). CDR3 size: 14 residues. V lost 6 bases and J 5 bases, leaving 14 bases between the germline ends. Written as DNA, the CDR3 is TGTGCCAGCAGAGGGCGCAGGGAGGAAAACATTCAGTACTTC. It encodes CASRGRREENIQYF.

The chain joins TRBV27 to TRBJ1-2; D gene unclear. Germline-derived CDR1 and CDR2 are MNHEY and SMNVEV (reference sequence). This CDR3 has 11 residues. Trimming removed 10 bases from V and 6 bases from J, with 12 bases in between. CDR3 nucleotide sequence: TGTGCCATCAGCACGAGGAATGGCTACACCTTC. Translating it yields CAISTRNGYTF.

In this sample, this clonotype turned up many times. As DNA, the CDR3 is TGTGCCAGCAGCCGTACCGCTCCGACCGAAATGGGCTCTGGGGCCAACGTCCTGACTTTC. As protein: CASSRTAPTEMGSGANVLTF. The chain employs TRBV11-1 and TRBJ2-6; D is unresolved. From germline, CDR1 is SGHAT and CDR2 FQDESV (reference sequence). Trimming stripped 5 bases from V and 0 bases from J, with 23 bases between. The CDR3 is 20 residues long.

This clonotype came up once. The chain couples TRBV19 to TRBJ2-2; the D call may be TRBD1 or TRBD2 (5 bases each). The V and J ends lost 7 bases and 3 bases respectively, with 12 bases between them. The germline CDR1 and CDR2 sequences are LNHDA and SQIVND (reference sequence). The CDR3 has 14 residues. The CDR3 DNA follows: TGTGCCAGTACCCTGATGGGGGACACCGGGGAGCTGTTTTTT. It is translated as CASTLMGDTGELFF.

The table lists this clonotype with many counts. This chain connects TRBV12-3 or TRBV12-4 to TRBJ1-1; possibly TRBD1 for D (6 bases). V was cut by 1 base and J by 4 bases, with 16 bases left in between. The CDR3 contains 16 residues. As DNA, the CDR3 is TGTGCCAGCAGTTTAGGCGGTACAGGGACGGTCACTGAAGCTTTCTTT. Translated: CASSLGGTGTVTEAFF.

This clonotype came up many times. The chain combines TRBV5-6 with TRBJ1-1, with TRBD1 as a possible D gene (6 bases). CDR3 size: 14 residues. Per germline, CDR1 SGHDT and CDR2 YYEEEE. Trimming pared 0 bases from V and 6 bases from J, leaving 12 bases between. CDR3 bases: TGTGCCAGCAGCTTGGCCCCAGGGGCGGCTGAAGCTTTCTTT. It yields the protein CASSLAPGAAEAFF.

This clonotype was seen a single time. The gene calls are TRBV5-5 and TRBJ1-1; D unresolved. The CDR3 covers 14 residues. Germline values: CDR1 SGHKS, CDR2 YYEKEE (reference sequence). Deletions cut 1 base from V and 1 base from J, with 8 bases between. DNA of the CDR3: TGTGCCAGCAGCTTGCGACTGGCGAACACTGAAGCTTTCTTT. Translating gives CASSLRLANTEAFF.

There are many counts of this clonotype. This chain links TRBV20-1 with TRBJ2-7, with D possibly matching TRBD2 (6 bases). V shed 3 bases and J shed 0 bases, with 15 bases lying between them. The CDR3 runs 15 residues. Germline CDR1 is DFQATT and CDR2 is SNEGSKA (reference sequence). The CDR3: CSASSPLSGSYEQYF. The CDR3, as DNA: TGCAGTGCTAGTTCGCCTCTTAGCGGCTCCTACGAGCAGTACTTC.

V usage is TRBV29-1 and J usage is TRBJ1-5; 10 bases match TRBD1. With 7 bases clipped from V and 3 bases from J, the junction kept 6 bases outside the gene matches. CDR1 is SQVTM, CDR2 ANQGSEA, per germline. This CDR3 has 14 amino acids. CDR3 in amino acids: CSGRDRGNNQPQHF. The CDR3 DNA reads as TGCAGCGGCCGGGACAGGGGAAACAATCAGCCCCAGCATTTT.

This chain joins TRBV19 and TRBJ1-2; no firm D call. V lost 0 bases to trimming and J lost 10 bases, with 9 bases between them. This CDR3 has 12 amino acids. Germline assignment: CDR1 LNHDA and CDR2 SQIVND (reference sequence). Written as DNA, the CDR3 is TGTGCCAGTAGTATAGATCTTAGGAACTACACCTTC. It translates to CASSIDLRNYTF.

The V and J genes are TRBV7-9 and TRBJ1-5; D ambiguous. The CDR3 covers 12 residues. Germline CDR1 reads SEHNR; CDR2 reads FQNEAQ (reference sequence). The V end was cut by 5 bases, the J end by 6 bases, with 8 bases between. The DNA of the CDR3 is TGTGCCAGCAGCCTAGAAAGTCAGCCCCAGCATTTT. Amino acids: CASSLESQPQHF.

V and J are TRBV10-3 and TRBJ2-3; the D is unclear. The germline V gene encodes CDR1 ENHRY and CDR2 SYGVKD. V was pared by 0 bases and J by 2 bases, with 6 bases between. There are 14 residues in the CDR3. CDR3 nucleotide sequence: TGTGCCATCAGTGAGTCGAGGAACACAGATACGCAGTATTTT. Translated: CAISESRNTDTQYF.

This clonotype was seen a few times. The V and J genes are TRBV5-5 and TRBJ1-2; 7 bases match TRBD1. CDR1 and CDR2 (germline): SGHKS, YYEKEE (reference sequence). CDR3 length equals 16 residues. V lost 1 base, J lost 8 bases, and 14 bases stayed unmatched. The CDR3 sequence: CASSLSGTATPGGYTF. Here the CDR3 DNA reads TGTGCCAGCAGCTTGTCCGGGACAGCCACCCCGGGGGGCTACACCTTC.

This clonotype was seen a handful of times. The CDR3, as DNA: TGTGCCAGCAGCCACAACGGCGGGGAGCTGTTTTTT. This gives the protein CASSHNGGELFF. The V gene is TRBV7-3, the J gene TRBJ2-2; no firm D call. Germline V gene sequence: CDR1 SGHTA, CDR2 FQGTGA. The ends were cut back, 5 bases at V and 7 bases at J, with 8 bases in the middle. This CDR3 region has 12 residues.

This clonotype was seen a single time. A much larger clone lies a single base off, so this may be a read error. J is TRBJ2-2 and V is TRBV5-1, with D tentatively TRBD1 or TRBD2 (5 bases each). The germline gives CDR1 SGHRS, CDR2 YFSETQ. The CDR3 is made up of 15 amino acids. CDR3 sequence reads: CASSLRGPNTGELSF. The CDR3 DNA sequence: TGCGCCAGCAGCTTGCGGGGCCCGAACACCGGGGAGCTGTCTTTT.

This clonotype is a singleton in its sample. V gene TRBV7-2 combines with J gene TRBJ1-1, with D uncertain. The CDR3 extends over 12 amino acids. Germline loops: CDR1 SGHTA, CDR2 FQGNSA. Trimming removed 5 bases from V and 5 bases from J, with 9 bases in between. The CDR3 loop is CASSAGLTEAFF. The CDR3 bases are TGTGCCAGCAGCGCTGGATTGACTGAAGCTTTCTTT.

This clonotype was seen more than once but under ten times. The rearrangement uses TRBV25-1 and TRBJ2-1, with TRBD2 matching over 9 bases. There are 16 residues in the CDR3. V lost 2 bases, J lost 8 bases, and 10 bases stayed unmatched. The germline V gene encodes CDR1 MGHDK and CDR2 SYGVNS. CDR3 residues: CASSEIAAGGSDEQFF. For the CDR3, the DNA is TGTGCCAGCAGTGAAATTGCAGCGGGAGGAAGCGATGAGCAGTTCTTC. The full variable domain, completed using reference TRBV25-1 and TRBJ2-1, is EADIYQTPRYLVIGTGKKITLECSQTMGHDKMYWYQQDPGMELHLIHYSYGVNSTEKGDLSSESTVSRIRTEHFPLTLESARPSHTSQYLCASSEIAAGGSDEQFFGPGTRLTVL.

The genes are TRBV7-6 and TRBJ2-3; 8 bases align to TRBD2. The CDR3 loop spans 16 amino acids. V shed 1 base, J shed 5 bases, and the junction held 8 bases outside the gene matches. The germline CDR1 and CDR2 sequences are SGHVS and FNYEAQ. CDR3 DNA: TGTGCCAGCAGCTTAGGTCCAGCGGGGGCGGTAGATACGCAGTATTTT. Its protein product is CASSLGPAGAVDTQYF.

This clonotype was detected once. CDR3 in DNA: TGTGCCACCAGCAGGGGACAGGGGGCGCGACGCAAGAATTCACCCCTCCACTTT. This codes for CATSRGQGARRKNSPLHF. This chain uses TRBV24-1 with TRBJ1-6, with 12 nucleotides matching TRBD1. CDR1 is KGHDR, CDR2 SFDVKD, per germline. Germline trimming cut 7 bases from V and 7 bases from J; bases unmatched to any gene: 13. There are 18 residues in the CDR3.